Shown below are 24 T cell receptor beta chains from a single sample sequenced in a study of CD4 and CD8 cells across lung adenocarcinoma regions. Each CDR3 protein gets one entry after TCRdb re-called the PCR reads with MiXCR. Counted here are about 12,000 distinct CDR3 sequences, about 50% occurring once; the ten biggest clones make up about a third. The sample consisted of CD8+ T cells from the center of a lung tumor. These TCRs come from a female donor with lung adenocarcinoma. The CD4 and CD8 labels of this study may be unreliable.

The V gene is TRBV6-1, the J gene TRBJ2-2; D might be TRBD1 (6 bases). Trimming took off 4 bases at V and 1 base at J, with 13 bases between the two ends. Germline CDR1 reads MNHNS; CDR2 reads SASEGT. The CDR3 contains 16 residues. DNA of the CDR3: TGTGCCAGCAGTGTAAACCCGGGACAGAACACCGGGGAGCTGTTTTTT. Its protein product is CASSVNPGQNTGELFF.

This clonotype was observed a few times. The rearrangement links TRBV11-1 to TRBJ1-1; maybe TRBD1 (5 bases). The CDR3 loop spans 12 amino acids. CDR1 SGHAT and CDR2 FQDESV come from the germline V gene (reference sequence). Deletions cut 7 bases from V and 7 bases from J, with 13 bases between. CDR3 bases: TGTGCCAGCACCCCGGTAGGGGATGAAGCTTTCTTT. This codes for CASTPVGDEAFF.

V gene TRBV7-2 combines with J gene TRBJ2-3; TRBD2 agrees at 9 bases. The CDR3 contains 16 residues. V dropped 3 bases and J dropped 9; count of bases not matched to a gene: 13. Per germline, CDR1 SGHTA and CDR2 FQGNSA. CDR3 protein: CASSFLAGLTGGTQYF. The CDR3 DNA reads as TGTGCCAGCAGCTTTCTAGCGGGGCTCACGGGAGGCACGCAGTATTTT.

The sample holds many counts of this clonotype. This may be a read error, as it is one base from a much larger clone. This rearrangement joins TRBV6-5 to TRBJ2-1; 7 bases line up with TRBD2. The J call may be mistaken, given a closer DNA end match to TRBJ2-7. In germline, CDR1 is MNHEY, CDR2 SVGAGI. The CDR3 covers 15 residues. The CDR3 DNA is TGTGCCAGCAGCAGACTCGGGGGGATTTACAATGAGCAGTACTTC. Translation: CASSRLGGIYNEQYF.

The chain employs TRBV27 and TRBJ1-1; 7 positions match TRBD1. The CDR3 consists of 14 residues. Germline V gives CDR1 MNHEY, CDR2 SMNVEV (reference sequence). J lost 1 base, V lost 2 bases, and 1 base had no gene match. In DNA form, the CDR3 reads TGTGCCAGCAGTTTACAGGGGGGGAACACTGAAGCTTTCTTT. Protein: CASSLQGGNTEAFF.

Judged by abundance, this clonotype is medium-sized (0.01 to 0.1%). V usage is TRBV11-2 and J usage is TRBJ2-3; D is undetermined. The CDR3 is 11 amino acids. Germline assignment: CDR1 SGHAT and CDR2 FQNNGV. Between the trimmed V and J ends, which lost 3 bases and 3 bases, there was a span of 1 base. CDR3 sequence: CASSLTDTQYF. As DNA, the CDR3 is TGTGCCAGCAGCTTGACAGATACGCAGTATTTT.

CDR3 amino acids: CASRYSAATGVTDTQYF. CDR3 DNA sequence: TGTGCCAGCAGATACTCGGCGGCAACGGGAGTGACAGATACGCAGTATTTT. V gene TRBV27 combines with J gene TRBJ2-3, with D tentatively TRBD2 (6 bases). This CDR3 spans 17 amino acids. V shed 6 bases and J shed 3 bases, with 22 bases lying between them. Germline assignment: CDR1 MNHEY and CDR2 SMNVEV (reference sequence).

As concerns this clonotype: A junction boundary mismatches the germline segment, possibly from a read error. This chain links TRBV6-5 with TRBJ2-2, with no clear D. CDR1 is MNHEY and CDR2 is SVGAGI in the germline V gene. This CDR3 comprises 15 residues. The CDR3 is CASSYYRVSTEEQFF. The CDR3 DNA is TGTGCCAGCAGTTACTATCGGGTGAGCACAGAGGAGCAGTTTTTT.

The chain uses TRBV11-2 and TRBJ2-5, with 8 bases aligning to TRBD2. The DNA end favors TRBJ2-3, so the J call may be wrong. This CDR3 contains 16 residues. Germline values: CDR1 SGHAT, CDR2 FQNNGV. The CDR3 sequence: CASSLAGTSIIDTQYF. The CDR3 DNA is TGTGCCAGCAGCTTAGCCGGGACTAGTATAATAGATACGCAGTATTTT.

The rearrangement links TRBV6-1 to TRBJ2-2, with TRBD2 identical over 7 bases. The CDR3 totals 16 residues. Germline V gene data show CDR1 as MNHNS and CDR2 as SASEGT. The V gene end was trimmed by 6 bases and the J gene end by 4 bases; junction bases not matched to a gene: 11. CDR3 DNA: TGTGCCAGCAGGCCTAAGGGAGGGCTGAGCACCGGGGAGCTGTTTTTT. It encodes CASRPKGGLSTGELFF.

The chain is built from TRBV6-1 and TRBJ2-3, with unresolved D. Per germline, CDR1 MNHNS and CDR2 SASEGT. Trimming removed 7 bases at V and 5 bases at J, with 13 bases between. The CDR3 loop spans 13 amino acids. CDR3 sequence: CASKRGLQDTQYF. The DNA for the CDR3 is TGTGCCAGCAAACGAGGTTTACAAGATACGCAGTATTTT.

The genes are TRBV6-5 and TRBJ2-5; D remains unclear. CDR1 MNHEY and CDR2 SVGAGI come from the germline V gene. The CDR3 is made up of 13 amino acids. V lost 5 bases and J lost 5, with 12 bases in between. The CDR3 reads CASSNGPRETQYF. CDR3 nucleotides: TGTGCCAGCAGTAACGGTCCGAGGGAGACCCAGTACTTC.

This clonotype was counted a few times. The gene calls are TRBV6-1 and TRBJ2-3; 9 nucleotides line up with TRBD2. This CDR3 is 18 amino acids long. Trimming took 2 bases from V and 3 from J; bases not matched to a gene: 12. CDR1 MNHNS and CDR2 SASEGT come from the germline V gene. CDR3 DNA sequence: TGTGCCAGCAGTGAATATTTCGTCGGCGGGGGGGGTACAGATACGCAGTATTTT. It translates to CASSEYFVGGGGTDTQYF.

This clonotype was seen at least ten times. DNA for the CDR3: TGTGCCAGCAGTGAGCACCTCCAAAAGGGCTACACCTTC. This encodes CASSEHLQKGYTF. The chain carries TRBV6-1 and TRBJ1-2; no firm D call. Germline V gene lookup returns CDR1 MNHNS and CDR2 SASEGT. The CDR3 covers 13 residues. The ends were cut back, 3 bases at V and 8 bases at J, with 13 bases in the middle.

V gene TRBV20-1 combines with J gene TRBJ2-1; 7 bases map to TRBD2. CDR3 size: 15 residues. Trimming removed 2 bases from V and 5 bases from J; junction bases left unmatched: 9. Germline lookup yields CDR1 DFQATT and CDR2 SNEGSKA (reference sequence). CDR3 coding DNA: TGCAGTGCTAGACAACCGGGACTATCTCACAATGAGCAGTTCTTC. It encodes CSARQPGLSHNEQFF.

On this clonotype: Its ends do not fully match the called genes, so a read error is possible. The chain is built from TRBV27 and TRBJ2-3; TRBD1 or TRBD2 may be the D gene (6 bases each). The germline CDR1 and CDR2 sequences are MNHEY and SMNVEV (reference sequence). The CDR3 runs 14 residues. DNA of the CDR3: TGTGCGGGGATTGGGGGCGGGGACACAGATACGCAGTATTTC. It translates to CAGIGGGDTDTQYF.

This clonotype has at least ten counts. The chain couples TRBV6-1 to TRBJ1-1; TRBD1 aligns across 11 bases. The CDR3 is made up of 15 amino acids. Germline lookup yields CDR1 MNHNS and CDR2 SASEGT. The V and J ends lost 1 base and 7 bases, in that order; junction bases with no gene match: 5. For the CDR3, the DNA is TGTGCCAGCAGTGAAGTGGACAGGGGGCAGGGTGAAGCTTTCTTT. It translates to CASSEVDRGQGEAFF.

The CDR3, as DNA: TGTGCCAGCAGTGAAGATACCTCCGGGACAGGGGTCACTGAAGCTTTCTTT. It is translated as CASSEDTSGTGVTEAFF. The rearrangement joins TRBV6-1 to TRBJ1-1; 10 bases map to TRBD1. The CDR3 totals 17 residues. Germline V gene lookup returns CDR1 MNHNS and CDR2 SASEGT. With 1 base clipped from V and 4 bases from J, the junction kept 9 bases outside the gene matches.

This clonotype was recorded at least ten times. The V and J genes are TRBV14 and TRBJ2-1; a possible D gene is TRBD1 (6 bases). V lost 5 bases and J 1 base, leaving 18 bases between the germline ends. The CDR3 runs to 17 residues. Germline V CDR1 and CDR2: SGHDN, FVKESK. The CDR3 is CASSTHREFRSYNEQFF. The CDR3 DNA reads TGTGCCAGCAGCACCCACAGGGAGTTTAGATCCTACAATGAGCAGTTCTTC.

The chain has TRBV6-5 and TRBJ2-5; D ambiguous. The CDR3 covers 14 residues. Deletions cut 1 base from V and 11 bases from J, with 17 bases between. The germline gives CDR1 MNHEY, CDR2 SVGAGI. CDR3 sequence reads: CASSYLGGRNEQYF. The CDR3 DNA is TGTGCCAGCAGTTACTTGGGCGGACGCAATGAGCAGTACTTC.

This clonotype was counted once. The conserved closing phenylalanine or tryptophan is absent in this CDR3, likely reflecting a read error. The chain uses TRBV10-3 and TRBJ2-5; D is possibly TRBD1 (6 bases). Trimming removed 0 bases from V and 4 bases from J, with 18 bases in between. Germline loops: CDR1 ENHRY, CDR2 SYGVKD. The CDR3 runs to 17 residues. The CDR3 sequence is CAISESPLGEGGETQYY. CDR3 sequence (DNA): TGTGCCATCAGTGAGTCGCCCCTAGGGGAAGGGGGAGAGACCCAGTACTAC.

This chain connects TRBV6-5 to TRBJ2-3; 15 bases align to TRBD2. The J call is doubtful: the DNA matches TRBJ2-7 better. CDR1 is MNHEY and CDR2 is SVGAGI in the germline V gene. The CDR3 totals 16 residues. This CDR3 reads CASSYRTSGRAGEQYF. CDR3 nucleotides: TGTGCCAGCAGTTACCGGACTAGCGGGAGGGCCGGCGAGCAGTACTTC.

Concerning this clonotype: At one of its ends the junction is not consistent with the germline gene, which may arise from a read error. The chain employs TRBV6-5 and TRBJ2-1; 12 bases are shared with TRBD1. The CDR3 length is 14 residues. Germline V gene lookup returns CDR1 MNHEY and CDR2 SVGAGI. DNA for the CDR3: TGTGCCAGCAGTTCCGGGACAGGGGGCAATGAGCAGTCCTTC. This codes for CASSSGTGGNEQSF.

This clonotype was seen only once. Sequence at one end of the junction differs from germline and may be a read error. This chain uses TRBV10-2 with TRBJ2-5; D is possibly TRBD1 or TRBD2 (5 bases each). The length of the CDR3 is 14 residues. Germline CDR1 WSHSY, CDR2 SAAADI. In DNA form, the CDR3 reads TGCGCCAGGGGTGAGCCGGGGCCCGCCGAGACGCAGTACTTC. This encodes CARGEPGPAETQYF.